Sequencing of this TCR beta chain was carried out in a study of OX40 agonist ivuxolimab in advanced cancers. Blood sampling was done at baseline, cycle 4 day 1, and cycle 7 day 1. This CDR3 is built from 18 residues. In its sample, this clone was seen many times. Antigen: not known. Clones were read by immunoSEQ multiplex PCR, and TCRdb kept only the in-frame ones, dropping some. The data show about 50,000 clones, 93% seen once. Broader study findings: On average, a greater number of expanded clones characterised CD8+ T cells relative to CD4+. In the 0.1 to 3.0 mg/kg range, CD4+ and CD8+ blood T cells had expanded clonally by week 6. The authors did not determine the antigen specificity of the expanded peripheral T cells.

This receptor was taken from an adult with an advanced solid tumor such as melanoma, head and neck, liver or kidney cancer. The V call is TRBV21-1, the J call TRBJ2-2; TRBD1, the table's D call, lacks a check against the DNA. TRBV21-1 is a listed pseudogene. The input for sequencing was CD4+ or CD8+ T cells sorted from blood, taken in a trial of the OX40 agonist ivuxolimab. Here the CDR3 DNA reads TGTGCCAGCAGCAAAAGGGGTGGACAGGGGGAAAGAGTCGGGGAGCTGTTTTTT. It is translated as CASSKRGGQGERVGELFF.